The subject of this entry is one T cell receptor beta chain. Deletions cut 4 bases from V and 9 bases from J, with 23 bases between. The length of the CDR3 is 16 residues. The germline V gene encodes CDR1 SGHRS and CDR2 YFSETQ. This record belongs to a study of blood T cell repertoires in COVID-19. Overall study context: Acute and convalescent COVID-19 specimens originated in the United States, Italy and Spain. T cells, B-cell-depleted T cells, or PBMCs provided the cDNA or gDNA that served as material.

Per the study methods: Reference gene primer amplification gave nucleated cell count estimates. Data came from immunoSEQ multiplex PCR; TCRdb stores just in-frame clones and leaves some out. V and J calls and clone size come straight from that table; D and trimming were deduced from the DNA. In the table there are about 200,000 clones, 65% to 85% of which are singletons. The sequence came from an elderly woman with acute or convalescent COVID-19. The chain has TRBV5-1 and TRBJ1-3; D call uncertain. Sequenced input: peripheral blood. The DNA of the CDR3 is TGCGCCAGCAGCGCAGCCCCCGGGAGAGAAAGAAGCACCATATATTTT. Translation: CASSAAPGRERSTIYF.